This TCR beta chain stems from a study of T-cell memory formation after mild COVID-19. Across the study: Across donors, TCR clusters were largely donor specific.

About this clonotype: Its antigen is undetermined.

TCRdb itself ran the 5' RACE reads through MiXCR, one entry per CDR3 protein. The sample contains some 450,000 distinct CDR3 sequences, over 15% of which appear only once. The CDR3 runs to 19 residues. Germline lookup yields CDR1 SGDLS and CDR2 YYNGEE. V lost 4 bases, J lost 6 bases, and 31 bases lay in between. General observations from the study: In pre-infection memory, a portion of responding clones appeared, which suggested that cross-reactive memory joined. Mainly in CM and EM were contracting CD4+ clones; CD8+ were in EMRA.

The chain carries TRBV9 and TRBJ1-2; tentative D call: TRBD1 (6 bases). The sample was PBMCs or a T cell subset sorted from them (not recorded which). This receptor was obtained from a man between 18 and 29 years old who had mild COVID-19 (a few samples of this study predate the infection). Cell type and time point are not known. CDR3 nucleotide sequence: TGTGCCAGCAGCCCGAACACGGGGGGCCGACAGTCTTCCCCGAATGGCTACACCTTC. Translation gives CASSPNTGGRQSSPNGYTF.